This is a list of T cell receptor beta chains from one sample in a study of cytomegalovirus exposure and HLA in healthy donors. Profiled with immunoSEQ multiplex PCR; TCRdb holds only in-frame clones, not every one. Here the sample spans some 120,000 clones, 81% being singletons. The sample was PBMCs. Receptors were obtained from a man aged 18 to 29 in good health and CMV-seronegative. Both conserved end residues are trimmed from each CDR3.

length	V	J	CDR3
10	TRBV4-1	TRBJ1-1	ASSQERGEAF
13	TRBV5-4	TRBJ1-5	ASSIDRGSNQPQH
13	TRBV9	TRBJ1-5	ASSVGSDSNQPQH
15	TRBV4-1	TRBJ1-5	ASSQDVIGTGNQPQH
12	TRBV6-5	TRBJ1-1	ASSFRTGSTEAF
12	TRBV5-4	TRBJ1-2	ASSTSGGNYGYT
14	TRBV19	TRBJ1-5	ASSARTGGRSQPQH
12	TRBV27	TRBJ1-1	ASSLSRVNTEAF
16	TRBV25-1	TRBJ1-2	ASNAFSGTGGDNYGYT
12	TRBV7-2	TRBJ1-2	ASSRDRGWDGYT
17	TRBV7-9	TRBJ2-3	ASSLRGRGARPSTDTQY
11	TRBV27	TRBJ1-1	ASRRQGATEAF
15	TRBV27	TRBJ1-1	ASSSSLRQPVNTEAF
14	TRBV4-1	TRBJ2-7	ASSQDRDSLFYEQY
11	TRBV5-1	TRBJ2-1	ASSFTGIGEQF
12	TRBV19	TRBJ2-1	ASRPTSGDNEQF
12	TRBV6-6	TRBJ1-1	ASSVGQGNTEAF
11	TRBV29-1	TRBJ2-2	SSEEANTGELF
11	TRBV15	TRBJ1-6	ATSRGGDSPLH
14	TRBV25-1	TRBJ2-2	ASSEWGRTNTGELF
12	TRBV11-1	TRBJ1-1	ASSLVPGGVGAF
11	TRBV29-1	TRBJ2-2	SGGTPNTGELF
13	TRBV6-5	TRBJ1-1	ASSSGPPSNTEAF
14	TRBV18	TRBJ1-6	ASSLREWTSNSPLH
11	TRBV10-3	TRBJ2-7	AITRQGSNEQY
13	TRBV6-5	TRBJ2-1	ASSYFLGGTDEQF
13	TRBV9	TRBJ2-7	ASSVGTSGGYEQY
13	TRBV5-1	TRBJ1-1	ASSLAGERNTEAF
13	TRBV11-3	TRBJ2-3	ASSPGGGPTDTQY
16	TRBV4-2	TRBJ1-6	ASSQDGGTQGKGSPLH
15	TRBV5-6	TRBJ1-4	ASKEGPGRRSGEKLF
13	TRBV9	TRBJ1-2	ASSVEQGANYGYT
13	TRBV9	TRBJ1-5	ASSVGGGLNQPQH
11	TRBV6-4	TRBJ2-1	ASRDRGRNEQF
14	TRBV18	TRBJ2-3	ASSPRLLGGTDTQY
11	TRBV13	TRBJ1-1	ASVARPNTEAF
13	TRBV5-1	TRBJ1-4	ATHRVDLLNEKLF
12	TRBV19	TRBJ1-1	ASSIGQMNTEAF
15	TRBV5-1	TRBJ1-3	ASRPTTGGKSGNTIY
12	TRBV2	TRBJ1-2	ASSMGQGWDGYT
16	TRBV27	TRBJ2-3	ASSFSVWGTGGTDTQY
15	TRBV9	TRBJ2-2	ASSLKPGQIKAGELF
12	TRBV19	TRBJ2-7	ASRAGTGSYEQY
12	TRBV6-5	TRBJ1-2	ASSYSTMNYGYT
11	TRBV7-2	TRBJ1-1	ASSPRGLLGAF
12	TRBV28	TRBJ1-4	ASSLLGTREKLF
11	TRBV10-1	TRBJ1-1	ASRATLNTEAF
10	TRBV5-6	TRBJ1-1	ASSPRMAEAF
14	TRBV7-8	TRBJ2-4	ASSLGRTLAKNIQY
13	TRBV6-6	TRBJ2-7	ASRGSAGAPYEQY
11	TRBV5-8	TRBJ1-2	ASSLRDTYGYT
14	TRBV5-1	TRBJ2-7	ASSLTGTALSYEQY